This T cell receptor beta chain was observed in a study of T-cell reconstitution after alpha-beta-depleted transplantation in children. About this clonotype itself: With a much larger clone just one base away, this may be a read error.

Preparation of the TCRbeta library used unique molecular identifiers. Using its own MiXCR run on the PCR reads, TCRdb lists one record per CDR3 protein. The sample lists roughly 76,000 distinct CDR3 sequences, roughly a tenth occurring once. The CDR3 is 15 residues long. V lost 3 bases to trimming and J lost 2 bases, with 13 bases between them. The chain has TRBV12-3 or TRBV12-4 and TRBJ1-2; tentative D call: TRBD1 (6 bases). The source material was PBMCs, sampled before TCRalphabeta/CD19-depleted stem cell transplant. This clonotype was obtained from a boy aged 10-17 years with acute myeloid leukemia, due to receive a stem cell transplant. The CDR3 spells CASSFGQTRNYGYTF. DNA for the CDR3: TGTGCCAGCAGTTTTGGACAGACTAGAAACTATGGCTACACCTTC.